This T cell receptor (beta chain) emerged from a study of CD8 T cells in Susac syndrome. The germline V gene has CDR1 DFQATT and CDR2 SNEGSKA (reference sequence). V lost 4 bases to trimming and J lost 5 bases, with 17 bases between them. This CDR3 region has 14 residues. Through negative isolation, CD4+ and CD8+ T cells were obtained, while TEMRA cells were enriched using FACS. An input of roughly 0.5 to 1 ug of RNA was subjected to reverse transcription using random hexamers. Amplification of TCR beta CDR3 spanned 54 Vbeta and 13 Jbeta via immunoSEQ multiplex PCR. Via MiXCR, TCRdb re-called the immunoSEQ multiplex PCR reads, giving one row per CDR3 protein. Counted here are around 230,000 distinct CDR3 sequences, around 95% occurring once; the ten biggest clones make up 0.085% to 0.095%.

Sequenced input: CD4+ T cells from PBMCs. This clonotype was sampled from a human donor with multiple sclerosis. J is TRBJ2-5 and V is TRBV20-1; D is perhaps TRBD1 (7 bases). The CDR3 DNA reads as TGCAGTGCTACTCGACAGGGCCGGGGGGAGACCCAGTACTTC. Amino acid sequence: CSATRQGRGETQYF.